This T cell receptor (beta chain) was recorded in a study of shared clonotypes between healthy human individuals. Study-wide results and limits: An expected dependence of interdonor clonotype sharing on sequencing depth was noted.

Germline loops: CDR1 LNHDA, CDR2 SQIVND (reference sequence). This CDR3 region has 12 residues. V lost 10 bases, J lost 10 bases, and 9 bases stayed unmatched. Partitioning of CD4+ cells yielded a CD45RA+ naive subset and a CD45RA-negative memory subset. Notes on this clone: Its antigen is as yet unknown.

Every immunoSEQ plate was one replicate of a subset's evenly spread DNA. Libraries were prepared by immunoSEQ multiplex PCR; TCRdb keeps only in-frame clonotypes and omits some of them. The sample includes under 850,000 clones, roughly 72% seen only once; the top ten take under 2%. Sequencing used memory CD4+ T cells sorted from blood. The subset is: CD45RA-negative fraction. The V gene is TRBV19, the J gene TRBJ2-1; 8 bases align to TRBD2. The receptor was derived from a young woman in good health. For the CDR3, the DNA is TGTGCCACCGGGGGGGGTCTTCGGGAGCAGTTCTTC. It is translated as CATGGGLREQFF.